Below, 27 T cell receptor beta chains from the same sample are listed, as sequenced in a study of blood T cells in healthy people across ages. For the second PCR, which ran for about 7 to 11 cycles, a sample-barcoded 5' primer and a J-beta primer mix were used. TCRdb redid the calling of the 5' RACE reads with MiXCR, one entry per CDR3 protein. The data contain approximately 810,000 distinct CDR3 sequences, about 28% of them singletons. Material for sequencing was blood. Source of these receptors: a woman aged 80 or over in good health.

This clonotype has a count of ten or more. The V call is TRBV7-9, the J call TRBJ1-2; D is uncertain. The germline V and J ends were trimmed by 5 bases and 0 bases, with 22 bases remaining between them. CDR3 size: 18 residues. Looked up from germline, CDR1 is SEHNR and CDR2 is FQNEAQ (reference sequence). The CDR3 reads CASSRRAGGLLTNYGYTF. In nucleotides, the CDR3 is TGTGCCAGCAGCCGGAGAGCTGGCGGACTTCTAACTAACTATGGCTACACCTTC.

This clonotype was observed a handful of times. A much bigger clone sits one base away, suggesting this may be a read error. The chain couples TRBV5-1 to TRBJ2-1, with TRBD2 matching 10 bases. Germline V gene sequence: CDR1 SGHRS, CDR2 YFSETQ. V was clipped by 4 bases and J by 6 bases; unmatched bases: 7. This CDR3 has 15 amino acids. The CDR3 coding sequence is TGCGCCAGCAGCCCCGGACTAGCGGTACGCAATGAGCAGTTCTTC. It encodes CASSPGLAVRNEQFF.

The CDR3: CASSLGRTSGSGELFF. CDR3 in DNA: TGCGCCAGCAGCTTGGGACGGACTAGCGGGTCCGGGGAGCTGTTTTTT. The V gene is TRBV5-1, the J gene TRBJ2-2, with 11 bases fitting TRBD2. Losses at the gene ends were 0 bases for V and 6 bases for J; bases not matched to a gene: 4. This CDR3 contains 16 residues. The germline V gene encodes CDR1 SGHRS and CDR2 YFSETQ.

The CDR3, as DNA: TGTGCCAGCTCACTCGGGACAGACCATGAAGCTTTCTTT. This encodes CASSLGTDHEAFF. The chain couples TRBV18 to TRBJ1-1, with 7 positions matching TRBD1. The trim removed 4 bases at V and 7 bases at J, leaving 6 bases unmatched. This CDR3 spans 13 amino acids. Germline V gene lookup returns CDR1 KGHSH and CDR2 LQKENI.

In its sample, this clonotype was seen once. A much larger clonotype is one base distant, so this may be a read error. The chain has TRBV25-1 and TRBJ2-5; 7 bases are a match to TRBD1. Germline CDR1 MGHDK, CDR2 SYGVNS. The CDR3 has 15 residues. Trimming took 6 bases from V and 0 from J; bases not matched to a gene: 7. In nucleotides, the CDR3 is TGTGCCAGCAGCACAGTGGACAGGCACCAAGAGACCCAGTACTTC. Encoded protein: CASSTVDRHQETQYF.

The rearrangement uses TRBV19 and TRBJ1-2; no firm D call. In germline, CDR1 is LNHDA, CDR2 SQIVND (reference sequence). The length of the CDR3 is 13 residues. The V and J ends lost 0 bases and 8 bases respectively, with 10 bases between them. The CDR3 loop reads CASSIDVGNGYTF. The CDR3 bases are TGTGCCAGTAGTATAGATGTAGGGAACGGCTACACCTTC.

This clonotype was recorded a few times. This sequence joins TRBV5-6 and TRBJ1-6, with TRBD1 matching over 10 bases. Looked up from germline, CDR1 is SGHDT and CDR2 is YYEEEE. This CDR3 has 18 residues. Trimming at V came to 4 bases and at J to 7 bases, leaving 14 bases not matched to a gene. CDR3 coding DNA: TGTGCCAGCAGCGGGGTGGTCGGGACAGGGGTGCGAAATTCACCCCTCCACTTT. Translating gives CASSGVVGTGVRNSPLHF.

In its sample, this clonotype was seen many times. J is TRBJ2-7 and V is TRBV20-1, with TRBD2 as a possible D gene (5 bases). Trimming pared 6 bases from V and 4 bases from J, leaving 16 bases between. Per the germline V gene, CDR1 is DFQATT and CDR2 is SNEGSKA (reference sequence). This CDR3 contains 13 residues. The CDR3 bases are TGCAGTGCGTCGAACCCGGGAAGATACGAGCAGTACTTC. Protein sequence: CSASNPGRYEQYF.

This clonotype has more than one count but fewer than ten. A read error may explain this, as a much larger clone is one base away. The gene calls are TRBV7-2 and TRBJ2-7; 12 nucleotides agree with TRBD2. Looked up from germline, CDR1 is SGHTA and CDR2 is FQGNSA. The CDR3 sequence is 17 residues long. The V gene end was trimmed by 2 bases and the J gene end by 3 bases; junction bases not matched to a gene: 8. CDR3 in DNA: TGTGCCAGCAGCTTAAAACGGTCGACTAGCGGGGGCTACGAGCAGTACTTC. It specifies CASSLKRSTSGGYEQYF.

This clonotype was recorded many times. The V call is TRBV6-2 or TRBV6-3, the J call TRBJ1-6; D is unresolved. The ends were cut back, 5 bases at V and 11 bases at J, with 16 bases in the middle. In germline, CDR1 is MNHEY, CDR2 SVGEGT. This CDR3 region has 14 residues. The CDR3 sequence is CASSTNGNTTPLHF. CDR3 nucleotide sequence: TGTGCCAGCAGTACCAACGGAAATACTACACCCCTCCACTTT.

This clonotype was seen many times. This chain connects TRBV12-3 or TRBV12-4 to TRBJ1-2; D gene uncertain. The CDR3 extends over 11 amino acids. V was cut by 8 bases and J by 1 base, with 5 bases left in between. The CDR3 nucleotides are TGTGCCAGCTCCGGTAACTATGGCTACACCTTC. Its protein product is CASSGNYGYTF.

In its sample, this clonotype was seen many times. The gene calls are TRBV7-9 and TRBJ1-2; TRBD1 matches 8 bases. The CDR3 length is 15 residues. The germline V gene encodes CDR1 SEHNR and CDR2 FQNEAQ (reference sequence). After removal of 3 bases from V and 7 bases from J, the junction contained 10 bases not matched to a gene. For the CDR3, the DNA is TGTGCCAGCAGCTTCGGCGGCAGGGGGCTTAGTGGCTACACCTTC. This codes for CASSFGGRGLSGYTF. The complete variable domain, with remaining parts taken from reference TRBV7-9 and TRBJ1-2, reads DTGVSQNPRHKITKRGQNVTFRCDPISEHNRLYWYRQTLGQGPEFLTYFQNEAQLEKSRLLSDRFSAERPKGSFSTLEIQRTEQGDSAMYLCASSFGGRGLSGYTFGSGTRLTVV.

This clonotype was counted ten times or more. The V and J genes are TRBV7-2 and TRBJ2-7, with TRBD1 as a possible D gene (6 bases). Germline CDR1 is SGHTA and CDR2 is FQGNSA. The CDR3 is made up of 13 amino acids. The ends were cut back, 4 bases at V and 2 bases at J, with 9 bases in the middle. CDR3 coding DNA: TGTGCCAGCAGCTGGACAGAAACCTACGAGCAGTACTTC. It codes for CASSWTETYEQYF.

The CDR3 region is CASSFHTRRQPQHF. The CDR3 coding sequence is TGTGCCAGCAGTTTCCATACCAGGAGGCAGCCCCAGCATTTT. The genes are TRBV12-3 or TRBV12-4 and TRBJ1-5; D ambiguous. The CDR3 runs 14 residues. Between the trimmed V and J ends, which lost 3 bases and 7 bases, there was a span of 13 bases.

This clonotype has only a few counts. The V call is TRBV3-1, the J call TRBJ1-1; possible D gene TRBD1, 5 bases. Germline CDR1 is LGHDT and CDR2 is YNNKEL (reference sequence). The V end lost 1 base, the J end lost 1 base, and 7 bases lay between the germline ends. CDR3 length equals 14 residues. The CDR3 here is CASSQAGQNTEAFF. In DNA, the CDR3 is TGTGCCAGCAGCCAAGCCGGACAGAACACTGAAGCTTTCTTT.

This clonotype was observed at least ten times. The rearrangement links TRBV4-3 to TRBJ2-1; 14 bases align to TRBD2. V shed 1 base and J 6 bases; nucleotides not matched to a gene: 5. The CDR3 is made up of 17 amino acids. Germline lookup yields CDR1 LGHNA and CDR2 YSLEER. The CDR3 DNA is TGCGCCAGCAGCCAAGGACTAGCGGGGGGGATTTTCAATGAGCAGTTCTTC. It yields the protein CASSQGLAGGIFNEQFF.

The rearrangement links TRBV5-5 to TRBJ1-4; no reliable D call. The CDR3 is 15 amino acids. With 3 bases removed from V and 5 bases from J, the gap between germline ends came to 14 bases. Germline V lookup: CDR1 SGHKS, CDR2 YYEKEE (reference sequence). This CDR3 reads CASSWSQALNEKLFF. Written as DNA, the CDR3 is TGTGCCAGCAGCTGGTCCCAGGCTCTGAATGAAAAACTGTTTTTT.

As regards this clonotype: This may be a read error: a much more frequent sequence differs by one nucleotide. The chain recombines TRBV27 with TRBJ1-2, with 10 positions matching TRBD1. Trimming removed 6 bases from V and 7 bases from J; junction bases left unmatched: 8. This CDR3 is 14 amino acids long. Germline CDR1 is MNHEY and CDR2 is SMNVEV (reference sequence). CDR3 amino acids: CASRGQGYKGGYTF. CDR3 coding DNA: TGTGCCAGCAGGGGACAGGGGTATAAAGGTGGCTACACCTTC.

This clonotype was recorded at least ten times. The chain joins TRBV5-6 to TRBJ2-7, with a weak D call TRBD1 (6 bases). Germline lookup yields CDR1 SGHDT and CDR2 YYEEEE. V dropped 4 bases and J dropped 0 bases, with 11 bases sitting between them. The CDR3 sequence is 14 residues long. The CDR3 DNA follows: TGTGCCAGCAGCCAGCAGGGGAGCTCCTACGAGCAGTACTTC. Residues: CASSQQGSSYEQYF.

This clonotype turned up a few times. A much larger clone differs by one base, so this may be a read error. The chain is built from TRBV28 and TRBJ2-1; the match to TRBD1 covers 8 bases. Per germline, CDR1 MDHEN and CDR2 SYDVKM. The CDR3 runs 13 residues. After removal of 6 bases from V and 10 bases from J, the junction contained 8 bases not matched to a gene. For the CDR3, the DNA is TGTGCCAGCAGGTCCGGACAGGGTACCGAGCAGTTCTTC. Its protein product is CASRSGQGTEQFF. The full variable domain, its missing parts supplied by reference TRBV28 and TRBJ2-1, is DVKVTQSSRYLVKRTGEKVFLECVQDMDHENMFWYRQDPGLGLRLIYFSYDVKMKEKGDIPEGYSVSREKKERFSLILESASTNQTSMYLCASRSGQGTEQFFGPGTRLTVL.

The sample holds a few counts of this clonotype. V gene TRBV11-2 combines with J gene TRBJ2-1; 13 positions agree with TRBD2. V shed 0 bases, J shed 0 bases, and the junction held 5 bases outside the gene matches. The germline gives CDR1 SGHAT, CDR2 FQNNGV. CDR3 length: 19 residues. The CDR3 loop reads CASSLDSTSGGNSYNEQFF. In DNA, the CDR3 is TGTGCCAGCAGCTTAGATTCGACTAGCGGGGGGAACTCCTACAATGAGCAGTTCTTC.

The chain employs TRBV5-1 and TRBJ1-1, with 8 bases lining up with TRBD1. Trimming took 3 bases from V and 5 from J; bases not matched to a gene: 9. CDR3 length: 15 residues. Germline CDR1 reads SGHRS; CDR2 reads YFSETQ. CDR3 protein: CASSWGGTGSTEAFF. CDR3 nucleotide sequence: TGCGCCAGCAGCTGGGGCGGGACAGGATCTACTGAAGCTTTCTTT.

This clonotype was detected only once. The junction does not match germline at one end; this may be a read error. The V gene is TRBV5-1, the J gene TRBJ2-6; the D call may be TRBD1 or TRBD2 (5 bases each). The CDR3 extends over 17 amino acids. Per the germline V gene, CDR1 is SGHRS and CDR2 is YFSETQ. This CDR3 reads CASSPGPPSSGANVLIF. The CDR3 region has the DNA TGCGCCAGCAGCCCGGGACCCCCCAGCTCTGGGGCCAACGTCCTGATTTTC. The complete variable domain, with remaining parts taken from reference TRBV5-1 and TRBJ2-6, reads KAGVTQTPRYLIKTRGQQVTLSCSPISGHRSVSWYQQTPGQGLQFLFEYFSETQRNKGNFPGRFSGRQFSNSRSEMNVSTLELGDSALYLCASSPGPPSSGANVLIFGAGSRLTVL.

On this clonotype: A much more abundant neighbour one base away suggests this may be a read error. This chain joins TRBV7-6 and TRBJ2-3, with D hard to call. V shed 1 base and J shed 2 bases, with 13 bases lying between them. There are 16 residues in the CDR3. Per the germline V gene, CDR1 is SGHVS and CDR2 is FNYEAQ. CDR3 nucleotides: TGTGCCAGCAGCTTAGGGCAACAGACCTCCACAGATACGCAGTATTTT. It specifies CASSLGQQTSTDTQYF.

This clonotype was seen ten or more times. V and J are TRBV7-2 and TRBJ1-4; D is ambiguous. This CDR3 contains 9 residues. Germline V gene lookup returns CDR1 SGHTA and CDR2 FQGNSA. The ends were cut back, 11 bases at V and 4 bases at J, with 2 bases in the middle. The CDR3 sequence is CAVNEKLFF. Written as DNA, the CDR3 is TGTGCCGTTAATGAAAAACTGTTTTTT.

This clonotype was counted ten times or more. V usage is TRBV18 and J usage is TRBJ2-1; 7 nucleotides agree with TRBD1. Trimming took 4 bases from V and 7 from J; bases not matched to a gene: 13. Germline V CDR1 and CDR2: KGHSH, LQKENI. This CDR3 region has 16 residues. The CDR3 region has the DNA TGTGCCAGCTCACAGTTGAGTAAGGGGGCTGGAAATGAGCAGTTCTTC. Translated: CASSQLSKGAGNEQFF.

This clonotype was observed at least ten times. The V gene is TRBV5-1, the J gene TRBJ2-3, with a tentative D call TRBD1 (6 bases). The CDR3 is 13 amino acids. CDR1 SGHRS and CDR2 YFSETQ come from the germline V gene. The V gene lost 4 bases and the J gene lost 6 bases, with 12 bases spanning the gap. CDR3 sequence: CASSEPGVDTQYF. Written as DNA, the CDR3 is TGCGCCAGCAGCGAGCCAGGGGTGGATACGCAGTATTTT.